Below are 18 T cell receptor beta chains sequenced from a single sample in a study of beta chain features in type 1 diabetes. cDNA synthesis used the whole RNA isolate, giving expressed TCRB sequences. Only in-frame clones appear in the TCRdb table, and some are missing; sequencing was by immunoSEQ multiplex PCR. Among 330,000 or so clones, about 18% were seen once, and the ten largest hold around 0.04%. The specimen was naive CD4+ T cells from blood. Receptors were obtained from a woman between 18 and 29 years old in good health.

This clone has only a few counts. The chain has TRBV5-6 and TRBJ2-7; possibly TRBD2 for D (6 bases). The V end lost 2 bases, the J end lost 5 bases, and 14 bases lay between the germline ends. The CDR3 runs 14 residues. CDR1 and CDR2 from the germline V gene are SGHDT and YYEEEE. Here the CDR3 DNA reads TGTGCCAGCAGCTTCTCACGGGAGAGGAACGAGCAGTACTTC. This gives the protein CASSFSRERNEQYF.

This clone was seen more than once but under ten times. The chain joins TRBV20-1 to TRBJ2-1, with a weak D call TRBD2 (5 bases). The germline gives CDR1 DFQATT, CDR2 SNEGSKA (reference sequence). This CDR3 comprises 11 residues. The CDR3 nucleotides read TGCAGCTGGACTGCTTACGATGAGCAGTTCTTC. This sequence encodes CSWTAYDEQFF.

The rearrangement joins TRBV19 to TRBJ2-7; 7 nucleotides line up with TRBD1. There are 12 residues in the CDR3. J lost 5 bases, V lost 7 bases, and 5 bases had no gene match. Germline-derived CDR1 and CDR2 are LNHDA and SQIVND (reference sequence). CDR3 sequence reads: CASNRGRDEQYF. The CDR3 DNA follows: TGTGCCAGTAACAGGGGTCGGGACGAGCAGTACTTC.

This clone was picked up a small number of times. The chain carries TRBV29-1 and TRBJ1-2; possibly TRBD1 for D (5 bases). The CDR3 runs to 11 residues. Germline V lookup: CDR1 SQVTM, CDR2 ANQGSEA. The V and J ends lost 7 bases and 4 bases respectively, with 10 bases between them. CDR3 DNA: TGCAGCGCCGACAGCCTCTATGGCTACACCTTC. Translation gives CSADSLYGYTF.

The chain couples TRBV11-2 to TRBJ2-6; D is unclear. Trimming left V 4 bases short and J 4 bases short, with 8 bases between. The germline V gene encodes CDR1 SGHAT and CDR2 FQNNGV. There are 14 residues in the CDR3. DNA of the CDR3: TGTGCCAGCAGCTCACTCGAGGGGGCCAACGTCCTGACTTTC. Protein product: CASSSLEGANVLTF.

This chain links TRBV7-2 with TRBJ2-1; TRBD2 might be the D (5 bases). There are 13 residues in the CDR3. V shed 5 bases and J shed 9 bases, with 14 bases lying between them. Germline CDR1 SGHTA, CDR2 FQGNSA. CDR3 sequence: CASSPRTFGEQFF. The DNA of the CDR3 is TGTGCCAGCAGCCCCAGGACTTTCGGTGAGCAGTTCTTC.

The chain is built from TRBV2 and TRBJ1-1; the D is unclear. This CDR3 is 14 amino acids long. Trimming shortened V by 0 bases and J by 5 bases, and 10 bases separated the two germline ends. The germline CDR1 and CDR2 sequences are SNHLY and FYNNEI. CDR3 protein: CASSEAGRRTEAFF. The CDR3 DNA sequence: TGTGCCAGCAGTGAAGCAGGGAGAAGAACTGAAGCTTTCTTT. Using reference TRBV2 and TRBJ1-1 for the parts outside the CDR3, the full variable domain is EPEVTQTPSHQVTQMGQEVILRCVPISNHLYFYWYRQILGQKVEFLVSFYNNEISEKSEIFDDQFSVERPDGSNFTLKIRSTKLEDSAMYFCASSEAGRRTEAFFGQGTRLTVV.

The rearrangement uses TRBV6-5 and TRBJ1-1, with D tentatively TRBD1 (6 bases). The germline CDR1 and CDR2 sequences are MNHEY and SVGAGI. V dropped 9 bases and J dropped 5 bases, with 10 bases sitting between them. The CDR3 is made up of 11 amino acids. The CDR3 coding sequence is TGTGCCAGTCAGGGGAGAACTGAAGCTTTCTTT. Protein product: CASQGRTEAFF.

The chain carries TRBV10-2 and TRBJ2-1; possibly TRBD2 for D (6 bases). The germline CDR1 and CDR2 sequences are WSHSY and SAAADI. V lost 3 bases and J lost 9, with 15 bases in between. The CDR3 sequence is 14 residues long. CDR3 bases: TGCGCCAGCAGTGACGAGACGGGAGAAGGTGAGCAGTTCTTC. Its translation is CASSDETGEGEQFF.

This clone was detected a few times. The chain recombines TRBV18 with TRBJ2-1; no reliable D call. CDR3 length: 14 amino acids. The germline V gene encodes CDR1 KGHSH and CDR2 LQKENI. V was cut by 0 bases and J by 9 bases, with 12 bases left in between. The CDR3 nucleotides are TGTGCCAGCTCACCACCAACACGGGTGGGTGAGCAGTTCTTC. Its translation is CASSPPTRVGEQFF.

This clone was seen only a few times. The chain combines TRBV10-3 with TRBJ1-5; D unresolved. Trimming removed 0 bases from V and 4 bases from J, with 7 bases in between. CDR1 and CDR2 (germline): ENHRY, SYGVKD. The CDR3 consists of 14 residues. The CDR3 nucleotides are TGTGCCATCAGTGAGTCCGGGGATAATCAGCCCCAGCATTTT. Translated, it gives CAISESGDNQPQHF.

V gene TRBV9 combines with J gene TRBJ2-5; 14 nucleotides agree with TRBD2. This CDR3 contains 16 residues. V lost 4 bases and J lost 4; bases outside the gene matches: 6. Looked up from germline, CDR1 is SGDLS and CDR2 is YYNGEE. This CDR3 is CASSTTSGGGRETQYF. Written as DNA, the CDR3 is TGTGCCAGCAGCACGACTAGCGGGGGGGGCAGAGAGACCCAGTACTTC. The variable domain in full, with the rest retrieved from reference TRBV9 and TRBJ2-5, is DSGVTQTPKHLITATGQRVTLRCSPRSGDLSVYWYQQSLDQGLQFLIQYYNGEERAKGNILERFSAQQFPDLHSELNLSSLELGDSALYFCASSTTSGGGRETQYFGPGTRLLVL.

In its sample, this clone was seen a few times. The chain employs TRBV15 and TRBJ2-1; the D is unclear. CDR3 length equals 15 residues. CDR1 is LNHNV, CDR2 YYDKDF, per germline (reference sequence). V was pared by 0 bases and J by 7 bases, with 13 bases between. The CDR3 nucleotides read TGTGCCACCAGCAGAGAGGAATTAGCCCCAAATGAGCAGTTCTTC. It translates to CATSREELAPNEQFF.

The chain uses TRBV7-9 and TRBJ2-7, with D unclear. CDR1 is SEHNR and CDR2 is FQNEAQ in the germline V gene (reference sequence). The CDR3 sequence is 14 residues long. The V gene lost 5 bases and the J gene lost 3 bases, with 14 bases spanning the gap. CDR3 residues: CASSPIWSRYEQYF. In DNA, the CDR3 is TGTGCCAGCAGCCCAATTTGGAGCCGCTACGAGCAGTACTTC.

The gene calls are TRBV29-1 and TRBJ2-1, with 7 bases lining up with TRBD1. The CDR3 is 16 amino acids. Germline V gene lookup returns CDR1 SQVTM and CDR2 ANQGSEA. Trimming removed 0 bases from V and 8 bases from J; junction bases left unmatched: 13. The CDR3 is CSVEDRIRGGNDEQFF. The CDR3 DNA sequence: TGCAGCGTTGAAGATCGGATTAGAGGGGGCAACGATGAGCAGTTCTTC.

The genes are TRBV14 and TRBJ1-2, with TRBD1 matching over 10 bases. The CDR3 length is 15 residues. Germline CDR1 is SGHDN and CDR2 is FVKESK. Trimming at V came to 0 bases and at J to 5 bases, leaving 3 bases not matched to a gene. The CDR3 DNA follows: TGTGCCAGCAGCCAAGATCGGGACAGGGGTTATGGCTACACCTTC. This sequence encodes CASSQDRDRGYGYTF.

This sequence joins TRBV6-5 and TRBJ2-3, with TRBD1 identical over 7 bases. This CDR3 is built from 13 residues. V lost 5 bases and J lost 4; bases outside the gene matches: 3. Germline-derived CDR1 and CDR2 are MNHEY and SVGAGI. CDR3 DNA: TGTGCCAGCAGTCGGGGACAGCCAGATACGCAGTATTTT. It encodes CASSRGQPDTQYF.

This chain connects TRBV5-4 to TRBJ2-2; tentative D call: TRBD1 (5 bases). The germline gives CDR1 SGHNT, CDR2 YYREEE (reference sequence). CDR3 size: 16 residues. V was pared by 1 base and J by 0 bases, with 10 bases between. CDR3 residues: CASSLTTGTNTGELFF. The CDR3 nucleotides are TGTGCCAGCAGCTTGACTACAGGAACGAACACCGGGGAGCTGTTTTTT. The full variable domain, its missing parts supplied by reference TRBV5-4 and TRBJ2-2, is ETGVTQSPTHLIKTRGQQVTLRCSSQSGHNTVSWYQQALGQGPQFIFQYYREEENGRGNFPPRFSGLQFPNYSSELNVNALELDDSALYLCASSLTTGTNTGELFFGEGSRLTVL.